This TCR beta chain was recorded in a study of CD8 T cells in Susac syndrome. The authors reverse transcribed about 0.5 to 1 ug RNA with random hexamers. By means of immunoSEQ multiplex PCR, TCR beta CDR3 spanning 54 Vbeta and 13 Jbeta underwent amplification. From the immunoSEQ multiplex PCR reads, TCRdb called clonotypes with MiXCR, one entry per CDR3 protein. Of 150,000 to 200,000 distinct CDR3 sequences detected, about 94% appear once; the ten largest clones hold over 0.11%. From germline, CDR1 is MNHEY and CDR2 SVGAGI. Deletions cut 6 bases from V and 6 bases from J, with 7 bases between. There are 11 residues in the CDR3. Sequencing targeted TCR beta in T cells from blood (CD8+ and CD4+).

The sequenced sample was CD4+ T cells from PBMCs. This clonotype was obtained from a human donor in good health. The chain has TRBV6-5 and TRBJ2-3; D gene uncertain. The CDR3 region is CASSNLDTQYF. The CDR3 DNA reads TGTGCCAGCAGCAATCTTGATACGCAGTATTTT.